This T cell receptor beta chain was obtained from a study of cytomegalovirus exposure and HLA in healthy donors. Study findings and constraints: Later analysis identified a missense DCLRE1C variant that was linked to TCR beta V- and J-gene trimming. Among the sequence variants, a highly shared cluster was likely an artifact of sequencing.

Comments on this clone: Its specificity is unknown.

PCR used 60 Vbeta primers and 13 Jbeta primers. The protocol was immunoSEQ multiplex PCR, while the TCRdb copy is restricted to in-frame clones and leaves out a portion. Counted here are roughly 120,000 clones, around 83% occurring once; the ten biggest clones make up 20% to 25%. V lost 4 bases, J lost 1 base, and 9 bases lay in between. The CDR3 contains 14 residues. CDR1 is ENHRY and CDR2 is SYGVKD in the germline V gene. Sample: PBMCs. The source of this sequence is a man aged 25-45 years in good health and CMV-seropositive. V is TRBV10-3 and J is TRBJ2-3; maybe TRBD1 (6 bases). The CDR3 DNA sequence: TGTGCCATCAGTGGACAGGTGGGCACAGATACGCAGTATTTT. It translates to CAISGQVGTDTQYF.